This note documents a single T cell receptor (beta chain) sequence. Antigen specificity is unknown. CD8 memory was a combination that joined CD45RO+ cells with CCR7-negative CD45RA+ TemRA cells. V was shortened by 7 bases and J by 9 bases, with 25 bases between the two germline ends. This CDR3 contains 15 residues. In germline, CDR1 is SNHLY, CDR2 FYNNEI. Assay: immunoSEQ multiplex PCR; the TCRdb copy retains only in-frame clones and omits some. Among approximately 640,000 clones listed, around 91% were seen once. These data originate in a study of shared clonotypes between healthy human individuals. Whole-study findings and limits: What limited the represented genetic and exposure-history diversity was the small number of donors.

The sequence was collected from a man aged 18-30 years in good health. Some clones in this sample may be carry-over from other donors' samples. Sequences were obtained from memory CD8+ T cells from PBMCs. Indicated subset: CD45RO+ cells pooled with CCR7-negative TemRA cells. V gene TRBV2 combines with J gene TRBJ2-7, with unresolved D. CDR3 in amino acids: CASIGSSQKLSVQYF. As DNA, the CDR3 is TGTGCCAGCATCGGTTCGTCACAGAAGTTATCAGTGCAGTACTTC.